A single T cell receptor (beta chain) is shown here with its context. The data derive from a study of blood T cell repertoires in COVID-19. Study at large: The United States, Italy and Spain supplied acute and convalescent COVID-19 samples. The cDNA or gDNA used as material had been derived from T cells, B-cell-depleted T cells, or PBMCs.

Authors' processing steps: The authors estimated nucleated cell counts from reference gene primer amplification. The data were produced by immunoSEQ multiplex PCR, yet TCRdb's version contains in-frame clones alone and is incomplete. D and trimming were read from the DNA, whereas the V and J calls and clone size are those reported in that table. This table has around 200,000 clones, about 89% appearing once. Germline V gene lookup returns CDR1 SGHTA and CDR2 FQGNSA. The CDR3 loop spans 16 amino acids. V lost 5 bases, J lost 7 bases, and 21 bases lay in between. This chain joins TRBV7-2 and TRBJ2-1, with D maybe TRBD1 (5 bases). This sequence originates from a man between 65 and 85 years old with acute or convalescent COVID-19. The sample was peripheral blood. This CDR3 is CASSPTTAPNGNEQFF. The CDR3 DNA is TGTGCCAGCAGCCCGACGACAGCTCCAAATGGTAATGAGCAGTTCTTC.